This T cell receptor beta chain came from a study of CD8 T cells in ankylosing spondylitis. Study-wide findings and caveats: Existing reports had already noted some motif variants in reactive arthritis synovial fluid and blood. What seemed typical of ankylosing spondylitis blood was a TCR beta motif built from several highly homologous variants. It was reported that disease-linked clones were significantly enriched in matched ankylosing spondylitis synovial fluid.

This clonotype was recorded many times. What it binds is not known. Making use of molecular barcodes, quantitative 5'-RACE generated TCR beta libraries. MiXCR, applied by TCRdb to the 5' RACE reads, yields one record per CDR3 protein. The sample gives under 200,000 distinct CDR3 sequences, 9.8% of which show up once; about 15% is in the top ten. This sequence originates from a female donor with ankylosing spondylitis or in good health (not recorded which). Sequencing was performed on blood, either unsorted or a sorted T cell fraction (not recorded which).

The CDR3 here is CASSQDLAGVPNTGELFF. The DNA for the CDR3 is TGCGCCAGCAGCCAAGATCTAGCGGGGGTGCCGAACACCGGGGAGCTGTTTTTT. This chain joins TRBV4-3 and TRBJ2-2; 10 bases align to TRBD2. Germline V gene lookup returns CDR1 LGHNA and CDR2 YSLEER. This CDR3 has 18 amino acids. Losses at the gene ends were 0 bases for V and 0 bases for J; bases not matched to a gene: 4.